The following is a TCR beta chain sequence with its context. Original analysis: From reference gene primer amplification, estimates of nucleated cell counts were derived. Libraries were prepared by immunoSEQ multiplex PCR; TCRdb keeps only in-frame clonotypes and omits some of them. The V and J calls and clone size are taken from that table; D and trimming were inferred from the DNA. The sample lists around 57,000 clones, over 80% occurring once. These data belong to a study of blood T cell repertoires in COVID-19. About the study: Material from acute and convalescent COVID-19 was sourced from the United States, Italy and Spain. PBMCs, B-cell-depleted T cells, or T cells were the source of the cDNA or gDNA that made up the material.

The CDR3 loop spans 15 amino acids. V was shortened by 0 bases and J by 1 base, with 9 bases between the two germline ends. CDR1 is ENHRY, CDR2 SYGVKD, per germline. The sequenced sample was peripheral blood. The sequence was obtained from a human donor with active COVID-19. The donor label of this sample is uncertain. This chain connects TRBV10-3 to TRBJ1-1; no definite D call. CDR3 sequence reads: CAISESSAGNTEAFF. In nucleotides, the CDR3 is TGTGCCATCAGTGAGTCCTCCGCAGGGAACACTGAAGCTTTCTTT.